Included here is one TCR beta chain sequence, with context. What it recognizes is unknown. This sample was included in a study of T cell responses to AZD1222 COVID-19 vaccine. V was shortened by 5 bases and J by 4 bases, with 15 bases between the two germline ends. Germline V lookup: CDR1 SGHNT, CDR2 YENEEA. CDR3 length: 15 residues. Produced via immunoSEQ multiplex PCR; TCRdb's table is partial and in-frame only. The table lists roughly 150,000 clones, 80% to 90% of them singletons. General study findings and limits: A rise in Spike-specific TCR breadth and depth followed two AZD1222 doses. Donors skewed white British and female; clonal diversity was possibly underestimated. It was only a handful of AZD1222 recipients who were seropositive at baseline.

The sequence derives from an adult who had recovered from COVID-19. J is TRBJ2-1 and V is TRBV11-3, with no clear D. Source: peripheral blood, taken after recovery from COVID-19. CDR3 DNA sequence: TGTGCCAGCAGCCCTGGTAACGCCGCTTACAATGAGCAGTTCTTC. As protein: CASSPGNAAYNEQFF.